This T cell receptor beta chain was identified during a study of CD8+ T cells in alopecia areata. Study context: Patients received oral tofacitinib, 5 to 10 mg twice daily, for moderate-to-severe alopecia areata.

Treatment noted: oral pan-JAK inhibitor, 5-10 mg twice daily. Overall study results and limits: Many expanded lesional clones persisted in scalp and blood during tofacitinib. Alopecia totalis/universalis scalp especially showed more expanded CD8+ clones than normal scalp.

A note on this clone: The antigen is not known.

There are 14 residues in the CDR3. Per germline, CDR1 SGHRS and CDR2 YFSETQ. Trimming left V 0 bases short and J 3 bases short, with 10 bases between. RNA extraction and reverse transcription yielded cDNA as sequencing template. Sequencing was performed with immunoSEQ multiplex PCR; in TCRdb, only in-frame clones are kept and a portion is missing. Of roughly 170,000 clones listed, under 60% are singletons. The rearrangement links TRBV5-1 to TRBJ2-7; D remains ambiguous. This specimen was CD8+ T cells sorted from blood, taken at week 24, from a patient treated with tofacitinib. The clonotype originates from a human donor with alopecia areata. The CDR3 DNA follows: TGCGCCAGCAGCTTGGTTGGCAACCACTACGAGCAGTACTTC. Its translation: CASSLVGNHYEQYF.